The entry below describes one TCR beta chain. Antigen specificity is unknown. The junction and the germline gene differ at one end; a read error may be behind it. The length of the CDR3 is 12 residues. In germline, CDR1 is SGHTA, CDR2 FQGTGA. Template material for TCR beta VDJ and CDR3 profiling consisted of genomic DNA. In TCRdb, the reads were re-called with MiXCR into one record per CDR3 protein. The sample shows around 400,000 distinct CDR3 sequences, about 70% of them seen only once. The sample comes from a study of CD8+CD57+ T cells in acquired aplastic anemia. On the study more broadly: Mean yield of DNA from sorted CD4+ and CD8+ cells was 3 to 3.5 ug. CD4+ cell libraries from healthy donors averaged approximately 10 million reads.

Findings and limits, study-wide: It was found that some 30 CD8+ CDR3 sequences were shared between patients and controls.

Sequencing was carried out using sorted CD4+, CD8+, or CD8+CD57+ T cells (not recorded which) from PBMCs. The chain joins TRBV7-3 to TRBJ2-2; D might be TRBD2 (5 bases). This clonotype was sampled from a human donor in good health, serving as a control. The CDR3 bases are TGTGCTAGCAGCAGAGATTATAGGGAGCTGCTTTTT. It specifies CASSRDYRELLF.